This T cell receptor beta chain derives from a study of cytomegalovirus exposure and HLA in healthy donors. 13 Jbeta primers and 60 Vbeta primers were used for the PCR. The table came from immunoSEQ multiplex PCR; TCRdb's copy has only in-frame clones and leaves some out. The data hold hundreds of thousands of clones, with 75% to 80% observed a single time. The source of this sequence is a man aged 18 to 29 in good health and CMV-seronegative. The sequenced material came from PBMCs.

The CDR3 DNA reads TGTGCCAGCAGCTTTAAGGGGAACGATCAGCCCCAGCATTTT. It yields the protein CASSFKGNDQPQHF. The chain has TRBV5-6 and TRBJ1-5, with D possibly being TRBD1 (5 bases). Germline V gene sequence: CDR1 SGHDT, CDR2 YYEEEE. The ends were cut back, 2 bases at V and 5 bases at J, with 11 bases in the middle. The CDR3 has 14 amino acids. Full variable domain (remainder filled in from reference TRBV5-6 and TRBJ1-5): DAGVTQSPTHLIKTRGQQVTLRCSPKSGHDTVSWYQQALGQGPQFIFQYYEEEERQRGNFPDRFSGHQFPNYSSELNVNALLLGDSALYLCASSFKGNDQPQHFGDGTRLSIL.